The 18 T cell receptor beta chains below come from one sample, sequenced in a study of T cell responses to AZD1222 COVID-19 vaccine. Generated by immunoSEQ multiplex PCR, the TCRdb table keeps only in-frame clones and is missing some. This repertoire shows around 84,000 clones, approximately 86% found once; its top ten account for less than 6%. The specimen comprised peripheral blood, sampled on day 0 of AZD1222 vaccination. Every receptor here comes from an adult in good health.

The chain carries TRBV28 and TRBJ1-1, with 8 positions matching TRBD1. J was trimmed by 5 bases and V by 5 bases; bases with no gene match: 10. Germline values: CDR1 MDHEN, CDR2 SYDVKM. The length of the CDR3 is 15 residues. The CDR3: CASSPKDRVRTEAFF. CDR3 nucleotides: TGTGCCAGCAGTCCAAAGGACAGGGTACGGACTGAAGCTTTCTTT.

V gene TRBV30 combines with J gene TRBJ2-7; D may be TRBD1 (6 bases). V was shortened by 1 base and J by 6 bases, with 10 bases between the two germline ends. The CDR3 totals 12 residues. The germline CDR1 and CDR2 sequences are GTSNPN and SVGIG (reference sequence). For the CDR3, the DNA is TGTGCCTGGAGTGAACAGGGACGCGAGCAGTACTTC. Its protein product is CAWSEQGREQYF.

The rearrangement joins TRBV7-9 to TRBJ1-5; TRBD1 might be the D (6 bases). This CDR3 has 13 residues. V was cut by 6 bases and J by 6 bases, with 12 bases left in between. Germline-derived CDR1 and CDR2 are SEHNR and FQNEAQ (reference sequence). The CDR3 reads CASSLQGTQPQHF. The DNA of the CDR3 is TGTGCCAGCAGTTTACAGGGAACTCAGCCCCAGCATTTT.

The rearrangement uses TRBV29-1 and TRBJ2-2; 7 nucleotides agree with TRBD1. Unmatched junction bases numbered 10, after V lost 8 bases and J lost 7 bases. CDR3 length: 13 residues. Germline CDR1 and CDR2: SQVTM and ANQGSEA. CDR3: CSTRQGGVGELFF. DNA of the CDR3: TGCAGCACCCGACAGGGTGGTGTCGGGGAGCTGTTTTTT.

The chain has TRBV28 and TRBJ1-5; tentative D call: TRBD1 (5 bases). V lost 7 bases to trimming and J lost 9 bases, with 16 bases between them. Germline V gene data show CDR1 as MDHEN and CDR2 as SYDVKM. The CDR3 extends over 13 amino acids. CDR3 sequence: CASKGNNRRPQHF. The CDR3, as DNA: TGTGCCAGCAAGGGGAACAACCGCAGGCCCCAGCATTTT. Full variable domain (rest looked up from reference TRBV28 and TRBJ1-5): DVKVTQSSRYLVKRTGEKVFLECVQDMDHENMFWYRQDPGLGLRLIYFSYDVKMKEKGDIPEGYSVSREKKERFSLILESASTNQTSMYLCASKGNNRRPQHFGDGTRLSIL.

This rearrangement joins TRBV15 to TRBJ1-4, with D maybe TRBD1 (5 bases). The CDR3 has 14 residues. Germline CDR1 is LNHNV and CDR2 is YYDKDF (reference sequence). With 4 bases removed from V and 8 bases from J, the gap between germline ends came to 14 bases. The CDR3 spells CATSTDGWGEKLFF. The CDR3 DNA reads as TGTGCCACCAGCACCGACGGGTGGGGGGAAAAACTGTTTTTT.

The rearrangement uses TRBV7-2 and TRBJ1-2; perhaps TRBD1 as D (5 bases). The CDR3 contains 17 residues. CDR1 and CDR2 (germline): SGHTA, FQGNSA. Trimming removed 1 base from V and 2 bases from J, with 17 bases in between. The CDR3 sequence is CASSLVGGWGNNYGYTF. DNA for the CDR3: TGTGCCAGCAGCTTAGTTGGGGGTTGGGGGAACAACTATGGCTACACCTTC. The full variable domain, completed using reference TRBV7-2 and TRBJ1-2, is GAGVSQSPSNKVTEKGKDVELRCDPISGHTALYWYRQSLGQGLEFLIYFQGNSAPDKSGLPSDRFSAERTGGSVSTLTIQRTQQEDSAVYLCASSLVGGWGNNYGYTFGSGTRLTVV.

This clone appeared once. The V and J genes are TRBV19 and TRBJ2-1; D perhaps matches TRBD2 (6 bases). This CDR3 comprises 15 residues. Germline CDR1 reads LNHDA; CDR2 reads SQIVND (reference sequence). Between the trimmed V and J ends, which lost 4 bases and 0 bases, there was a span of 10 bases. For the CDR3, the DNA is TGTGCCAGTAGTAAGACTAGTAGCTCCTACAATGAGCAGTTCTTC. It is translated as CASSKTSSSYNEQFF.

V usage is TRBV19 and J usage is TRBJ1-1; D might be TRBD1 (6 bases). The CDR3 runs 13 residues. In germline, CDR1 is LNHDA, CDR2 SQIVND (reference sequence). Trimming took off 5 bases at V and 5 bases at J, with 12 bases between the two ends. The CDR3 nucleotides read TGTGCCAGTAGTCCATACAGGGATACTGAAGCTTTCTTT. This translates into CASSPYRDTEAFF. The full variable domain, rest sourced from reference TRBV19 and TRBJ1-1, is DGGITQSPKYLFRKEGQNVTLSCEQNLNHDAMYWYRQDPGQGLRLIYYSQIVNDFQKGDIAEGYSVSREKKESFPLTVTSAQKNPTAFYLCASSPYRDTEAFFGQGTRLTVV.

The chain recombines TRBV7-9 with TRBJ1-2, with unresolved D. Germline CDR1 is SEHNR and CDR2 is FQNEAQ (reference sequence). The CDR3 spans 13 residues. Trimming removed 5 bases at V and 4 bases at J, with 11 bases between. The CDR3 region is CASSQRDFYGYTF. The CDR3 bases are TGTGCCAGCAGCCAGAGAGATTTCTATGGCTACACCTTC.

This chain joins TRBV7-2 and TRBJ1-2; 7 bases are shared with TRBD1. The junction had 11 bases not matched to a gene; V was cut back by 0 bases and J by 4 bases. The CDR3 length is 17 residues. Germline-derived CDR1 and CDR2 are SGHTA and FQGNSA. The CDR3 is CASSLAGGGGGIYGYTF. The CDR3 DNA follows: TGTGCCAGCAGCTTAGCCGGAGGTGGAGGGGGCATCTATGGCTACACCTTC. The full variable domain, with the rest looked up from reference TRBV7-2 and TRBJ1-2, is GAGVSQSPSNKVTEKGKDVELRCDPISGHTALYWYRQSLGQGLEFLIYFQGNSAPDKSGLPSDRFSAERTGGSVSTLTIQRTQQEDSAVYLCASSLAGGGGGIYGYTFGSGTRLTVV.

The chain couples TRBV4-1 to TRBJ2-1, with 9 nucleotides matching TRBD1. V lost 0 bases, J lost 12 bases, and 12 bases stayed unmatched. Germline CDR1 and CDR2: MGHRA and YSYEKL. This CDR3 has 16 amino acids. DNA for the CDR3: TGCGCCAGCAGCCAAGATCCATCCGGGACAGGGTATGGGCAGTTCTTC. Translating it yields CASSQDPSGTGYGQFF.

V usage is TRBV7-8 and J usage is TRBJ2-3; D gene uncertain. In germline, CDR1 is SGHVS, CDR2 FQNEAQ. The CDR3 has 12 residues. Trimming took off 4 bases at V and 5 bases at J, with 7 bases between the two ends. As DNA, the CDR3 is TGTGCCAGCAGCTCCCTTGGAGATACGCAGTATTTT. Translated: CASSSLGDTQYF.

This clone was counted a single time. V gene TRBV10-3 combines with J gene TRBJ2-7, with D perhaps TRBD1 (5 bases). This CDR3 is 14 amino acids long. Germline V CDR1 and CDR2: ENHRY, SYGVKD. The V end lost 4 bases, the J end lost 0 bases, and 10 bases lay between the germline ends. CDR3 nucleotide sequence: TGTGCCATCAGTGCGGACAAGAGCTCCTACGAGCAGTACTTC. This translates into CAISADKSSYEQYF.

The V gene is TRBV28, the J gene TRBJ1-6; D is unclear. The CDR3 is 14 residues long. CDR1 MDHEN and CDR2 SYDVKM come from the germline V gene. Trimming left V 8 bases short and J 5 bases short, with 13 bases between. CDR3 protein: CASAVDRNNSPLHF. The CDR3 DNA reads as TGTGCCAGCGCGGTTGACCGCAATAATTCACCCCTCCACTTT.

As for this clone: Other nucleotide sequences from this sample produce the same CDR3. This chain uses TRBV7-9 with TRBJ2-1; D gene unclear. Germline CDR1 reads SEHNR; CDR2 reads FQNEAQ (reference sequence). The CDR3 loop spans 15 amino acids. The ends were cut back, 5 bases at V and 0 bases at J, with 11 bases in the middle. CDR3 sequence (DNA): TGTGCCAGCAGCCTTAGTGAAAGCTCCTACAATGAGCAGTTCTTC. This gives the protein CASSLSESSYNEQFF. The full variable domain, its missing parts supplied by reference TRBV7-9 and TRBJ2-1, is DTGVSQNPRHKITKRGQNVTFRCDPISEHNRLYWYRQTLGQGPEFLTYFQNEAQLEKSRLLSDRFSAERPKGSFSTLEIQRTEQGDSAMYLCASSLSESSYNEQFFGPGTRLTVL.

This clone has just one count. The chain carries TRBV2 and TRBJ2-7; no clear D. Germline V lookup: CDR1 SNHLY, CDR2 FYNNEI. The CDR3 loop spans 10 amino acids. Deletions cut 6 bases from V and 5 bases from J, with 5 bases between. The CDR3 DNA follows: TGTGCCAGCAGAGCTAACGAGCAGTACTTC. Translated, it gives CASRANEQYF.

The chain combines TRBV9 with TRBJ2-3; TRBD2 agrees at 8 bases. The J segment lost 0 bases and the V segment lost 0 bases, leaving 3 bases of the junction unmatched. Germline V CDR1 and CDR2: SGDLS, YYNGEE. The CDR3 contains 16 residues. The CDR3 is CASSVESGRSTDTQYF. In DNA, the CDR3 is TGTGCCAGCAGCGTAGAGAGCGGGAGAAGCACAGATACGCAGTATTTT. The variable domain in full, completed from reference TRBV9 and TRBJ2-3, reads DSGVTQTPKHLITATGQRVTLRCSPRSGDLSVYWYQQSLDQGLQFLIQYYNGEERAKGNILERFSAQQFPDLHSELNLSSLELGDSALYFCASSVESGRSTDTQYFGPGTRLTVL.